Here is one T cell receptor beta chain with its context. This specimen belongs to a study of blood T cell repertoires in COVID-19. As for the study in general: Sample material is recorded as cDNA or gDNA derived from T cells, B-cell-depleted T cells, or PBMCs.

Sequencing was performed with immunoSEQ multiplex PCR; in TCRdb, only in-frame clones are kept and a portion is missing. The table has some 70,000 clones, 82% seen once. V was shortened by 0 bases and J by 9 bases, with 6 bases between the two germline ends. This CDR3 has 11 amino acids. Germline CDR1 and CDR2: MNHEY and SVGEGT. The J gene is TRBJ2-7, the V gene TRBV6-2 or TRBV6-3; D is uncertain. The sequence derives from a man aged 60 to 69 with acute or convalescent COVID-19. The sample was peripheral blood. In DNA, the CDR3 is TGTGCCAGCAGTTACTCTGGGCGGCAGTACGTC. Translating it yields CASSYSGRQYV.